This entry lists 17 T cell receptor beta chains sequenced from one sample in a study of blood T cell repertoires in COVID-19. Clones were read by immunoSEQ multiplex PCR, and TCRdb kept only the in-frame ones, dropping some. Of about 26,000 clones in the sample, 60% to 70% were seen once. The sequenced sample was peripheral blood. The receptors were gathered from a man aged 55-75 years with active or convalescent COVID-19.

The chain links TRBV12-2 to TRBJ2-1; the D call TRBD1 from the table was never checked on the DNA. TRBV12-2 is deemed a pseudogene. This CDR3 has 13 residues. The CDR3 reads CASRFRLTNEQFF. CDR3 DNA: TGTGCAAGTCGCTTCAGATTAACCAATGAGCAGTTCTTC.

J is TRBJ2-2 and V is TRBV7-8, with 11 bases lining up with TRBD2. The CDR3 runs 20 residues. Trimming cost V 0 bases and J 4 bases; bases outside gene matches: 13. Germline lookup yields CDR1 SGHVS and CDR2 FQNEAQ. The CDR3 sequence: CASSLARRLAGPRGTGELFF. DNA for the CDR3: TGTGCCAGCAGCTTAGCGCGGAGACTAGCGGGGCCCAGGGGCACCGGGGAGCTGTTTTTT.

J is TRBJ2-1 and V is TRBV6-4; 8 positions match TRBD2. The CDR3 totals 15 residues. The germline V gene encodes CDR1 MRHNA and CDR2 SNTAGT. With V trimmed by 3 bases and J by 8 bases, 9 bases remained unmatched. The CDR3 DNA follows: TGTGCCAGCAGTGAATCTAGCGGGCCCGGGGATGAGCAGTTCTTC. Protein sequence: CASSESSGPGDEQFF.

The rearrangement links TRBV10-3 to TRBJ2-1, with 13 bases lining up with TRBD2. Germline V gives CDR1 ENHRY, CDR2 SYGVKD. With V trimmed by 2 bases and J by 6 bases, 7 bases remained unmatched. The CDR3 has 17 amino acids. CDR3 sequence (DNA): TGTGCCATCAGTGAGAAACTAGCGGGAGGGAAGGCCAATGAGCAGTTCTTC. It encodes CAISEKLAGGKANEQFF.

Only one count was recorded for this clone. This rearrangement joins TRBV28 to TRBJ2-7, with TRBD1 as a possible D gene (6 bases). The V end was cut by 3 bases, the J end by 2 bases, with 20 bases between. The germline CDR1 and CDR2 sequences are MDHEN and SYDVKM. The CDR3 runs to 17 residues. The CDR3 region is CASSFIFGDQGPYEQYF. The DNA for the CDR3 is TGTGCCAGCAGTTTTATCTTTGGGGACCAGGGGCCCTACGAGCAGTACTTC.

This clone was seen just once. V usage is TRBV7-6 and J usage is TRBJ1-5; 11 bases align to TRBD1. V shed 5 bases, J shed 7 bases, and the junction held 7 bases outside the gene matches. Germline lookup yields CDR1 SGHVS and CDR2 FNYEAQ. This CDR3 has 15 amino acids. The CDR3 loop is CASSRGTGGRQPQHF. The CDR3 nucleotides read TGTGCCAGCAGCCGGGGGACAGGGGGTAGACAGCCCCAGCATTTT.

The chain carries TRBV5-1 and TRBJ2-7; 9 bases align to TRBD2. With 0 bases clipped from V and 6 bases from J, the junction kept 4 bases outside the gene matches. Germline CDR1 reads SGHRS; CDR2 reads YFSETQ. The CDR3 is made up of 14 amino acids. In DNA, the CDR3 is TGCGCCAGCAGCTTGGGGCGGGGGGGTATCGAGCAGTACTTC. Protein product: CASSLGRGGIEQYF.

This clone came up a few times. The chain recombines TRBV9 with TRBJ2-5, with 13 bases that match TRBD2. Germline V CDR1 and CDR2: SGDLS, YYNGEE. V was clipped by 0 bases and J by 5 bases; unmatched bases: 4. CDR3 length equals 16 residues. CDR3 coding DNA: TGTGCCAGCAGCGTAGGGACTAGCGGGAGCCGGGAGACCCAGTACTTC. Its translation: CASSVGTSGSRETQYF.

The chain employs TRBV28 and TRBJ1-2; D is perhaps TRBD1 (5 bases). The CDR3 is 15 amino acids. The germline V gene has CDR1 MDHEN and CDR2 SYDVKM. Trimming left V 6 bases short and J 8 bases short, with 22 bases between. For the CDR3, the DNA is TGTGCCAGCAGCCAAACCCTTCGCAGGGCGAAAGGCTACACCTTC. Translation gives CASSQTLRRAKGYTF.

The chain joins TRBV18 to TRBJ1-4; 9 bases match TRBD1. With 5 bases clipped from V and 5 bases from J, the junction kept 6 bases outside the gene matches. The CDR3 runs to 15 residues. Germline V gene lookup returns CDR1 KGHSH and CDR2 LQKENI. The CDR3 DNA is TGTGCCAGCTCATCCTTGGGACAGGGAAATGAAAAACTGTTTTTT. Protein product: CASSSLGQGNEKLFF.

The chain carries TRBV30 and TRBJ1-3, with 9 bases aligning to TRBD1. The V gene's germline CDR1 is GTSNPN and CDR2 SVGIG (reference sequence). The CDR3 has 14 residues. Unmatched junction bases numbered 7, after V lost 0 bases and J lost 10 bases. The CDR3, as DNA: TGTGCCTGGAGTGTACGGGACAGGGTCGGGACCATATATTTT. Residues: CAWSVRDRVGTIYF. Filled out from reference TRBV30 and TRBJ1-3, the complete variable domain reads SQTIHQWPATLVQPVGSPLSLECTVEGTSNPNLYWYRQAAGRGLQLLFYSVGIGQISSEVPQNLSASRPQDRQFILSSKKLLLSDSGFYLCAWSVRDRVGTIYFGEGSWLTVV.

The CDR3 loop reads CASRRTGTGVNQPQHF. In DNA form, the CDR3 reads TGTGCCAGCAGGCGAACCGGGACAGGGGTCAATCAGCCCCAGCATTTT. V and J are TRBV27 and TRBJ1-5; 10 nucleotides agree with TRBD1. V shed 6 bases and J 3 bases; nucleotides not matched to a gene: 8. Germline V lookup: CDR1 MNHEY, CDR2 SMNVEV (reference sequence). The CDR3 is made up of 16 amino acids.

The rearrangement links TRBV7-6 to TRBJ2-6, with D tentatively TRBD2 (6 bases). The V gene lost 1 base and the J gene lost 4 bases, with 14 bases spanning the gap. The CDR3 is 17 amino acids. In germline, CDR1 is SGHVS, CDR2 FNYEAQ. As DNA, the CDR3 is TGTGCCAGCAGCTTAGGCGGGACGAGGGCCGGGGCCAACGTCCTGACTTTC. Protein sequence: CASSLGGTRAGANVLTF.

The chain uses TRBV25-1 and TRBJ2-5; possible D gene TRBD2, 7 bases. Germline V lookup: CDR1 MGHDK, CDR2 SYGVNS. The CDR3 is 16 amino acids. V lost 5 bases and J 2 bases, leaving 18 bases between the germline ends. CDR3 DNA sequence: TGTGCCAGCAGTCCCGGGCGGGGGACACCTCAAGAGACCCAGTACTTC. Amino acids: CASSPGRGTPQETQYF. Full variable domain (rest looked up from reference TRBV25-1 and TRBJ2-5): EADIYQTPRYLVIGTGKKITLECSQTMGHDKMYWYQQDPGMELHLIHYSYGVNSTEKGDLSSESTVSRIRTEHFPLTLESARPSHTSQYLCASSPGRGTPQETQYFGPGTRLLVL.

The V and J genes are TRBV11-2 and TRBJ2-7; possibly TRBD2 for D (6 bases). Per germline, CDR1 SGHAT and CDR2 FQNNGV. CDR3 size: 16 residues. V lost 5 bases and J lost 2, with 19 bases in between. CDR3 DNA: TGTGCCAGCAGCCCAATAGCGGCAGGGCAGACCTACGAGCAGTACTTC. Its translation: CASSPIAAGQTYEQYF. The full variable domain, rest sourced from reference TRBV11-2 and TRBJ2-7, is EAGVAQSPRYKIIEKRQSVAFWCNPISGHATLYWYQQILGQGPKLLIQFQNNGVVDDSQLPKDRFSAERLKGVDSTLKIQPAKLEDSAVYLCASSPIAAGQTYEQYFGPGTRLTVT.

The chain couples TRBV5-1 to TRBJ2-7, with 8 nucleotides matching TRBD2. The J segment lost 10 bases and the V segment lost 2 bases, leaving 14 bases of the junction unmatched. From germline, CDR1 is SGHRS and CDR2 YFSETQ. The CDR3 covers 15 residues. CDR3 DNA sequence: TGCGCCAGCAGCTTCGGACTAGCAGACCTCAAAGAACAGTACTTC. Translating it yields CASSFGLADLKEQYF.

This clone was seen only once. The chain recombines TRBV19 with TRBJ2-7; 8 bases are shared with TRBD2. The CDR3 loop spans 16 amino acids. Germline-derived CDR1 and CDR2 are LNHDA and SQIVND (reference sequence). V trimming: 3 bases; J trimming: 2 bases; junction bases outside the gene matches: 9. The CDR3 bases are TGTGCCAGTAGTATGGCCGGGACTAGAAGAGCCTACGAGCAGTACTTC. It translates to CASSMAGTRRAYEQYF.